This T cell receptor beta chain comes out of a study of brain T cells in children with intractable seizures. The data were produced by immunoSEQ multiplex PCR, yet TCRdb's version contains in-frame clones alone and is incomplete. The sample carries some 41,000 clones, about 93% recorded once. Trimming took 3 bases from V and 8 from J, leaving 14 bases between them. Per the germline V gene, CDR1 is MNHEY and CDR2 is SVGAGI. This CDR3 region has 14 residues. This TCR came from a girl aged 2 to 9 with tuberous sclerosis and intractable seizures. Specimen: peripheral blood, collected at surgery. The genes are TRBV6-5 and TRBJ1-3, with a possible D match to TRBD1 (5 bases). The CDR3 DNA follows: TGTGCCAGCAGTTATGAGGGGCGCGAAGACACCATATATTTT. This sequence encodes CASSYEGREDTIYF.